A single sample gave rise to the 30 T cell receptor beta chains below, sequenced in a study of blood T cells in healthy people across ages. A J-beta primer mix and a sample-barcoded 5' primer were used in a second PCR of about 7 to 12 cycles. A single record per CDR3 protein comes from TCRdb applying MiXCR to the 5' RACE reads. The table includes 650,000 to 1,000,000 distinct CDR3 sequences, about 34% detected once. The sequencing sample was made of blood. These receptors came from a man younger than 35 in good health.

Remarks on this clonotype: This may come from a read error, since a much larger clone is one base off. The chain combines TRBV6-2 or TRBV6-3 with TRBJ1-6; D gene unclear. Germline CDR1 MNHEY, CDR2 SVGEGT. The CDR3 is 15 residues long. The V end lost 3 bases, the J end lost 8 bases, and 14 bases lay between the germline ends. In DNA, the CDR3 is TGTGCCAGCAGTTATAAGCGGGGAACGTATTCACCCCTCCACTTT. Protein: CASSYKRGTYSPLHF.

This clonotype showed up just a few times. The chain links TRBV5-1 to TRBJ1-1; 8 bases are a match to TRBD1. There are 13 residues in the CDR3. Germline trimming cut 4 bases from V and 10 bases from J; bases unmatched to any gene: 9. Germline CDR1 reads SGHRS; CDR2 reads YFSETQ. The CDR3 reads CASSTGQARGAFF. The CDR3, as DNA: TGCGCCAGCAGCACGGGACAGGCGCGGGGAGCTTTCTTT.

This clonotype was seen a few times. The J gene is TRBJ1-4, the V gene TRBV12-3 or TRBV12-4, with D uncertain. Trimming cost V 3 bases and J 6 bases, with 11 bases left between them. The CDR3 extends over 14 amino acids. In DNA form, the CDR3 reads TGTGCCAGCAGTTTGAGTTGGACTGATGAAAAACTGTTTTTT. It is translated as CASSLSWTDEKLFF.

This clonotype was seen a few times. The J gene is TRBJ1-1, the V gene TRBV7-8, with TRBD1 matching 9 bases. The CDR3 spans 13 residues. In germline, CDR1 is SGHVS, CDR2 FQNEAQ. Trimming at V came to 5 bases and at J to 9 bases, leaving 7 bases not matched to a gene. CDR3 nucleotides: TGTGCCAGCAGCGGAACCGGGACAGGGAAAGCTTTCTTT. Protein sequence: CASSGTGTGKAFF.

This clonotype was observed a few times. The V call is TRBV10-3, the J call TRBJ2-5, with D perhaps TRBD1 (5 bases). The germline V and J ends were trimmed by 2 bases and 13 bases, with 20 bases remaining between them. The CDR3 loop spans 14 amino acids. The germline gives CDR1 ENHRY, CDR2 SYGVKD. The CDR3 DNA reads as TGTGCCATCAGTGAGACCAGCTGGGGCTCGGTAAGGTACTTC. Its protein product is CAISETSWGSVRYF.

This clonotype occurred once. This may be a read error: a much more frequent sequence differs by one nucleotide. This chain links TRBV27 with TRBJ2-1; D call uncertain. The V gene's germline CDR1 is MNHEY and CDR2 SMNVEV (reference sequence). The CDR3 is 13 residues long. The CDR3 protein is CVSSLRPYNEQFF. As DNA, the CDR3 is TGTGTCAGCAGTTTAAGGCCCTACAATGAGCAGTTCTTC.

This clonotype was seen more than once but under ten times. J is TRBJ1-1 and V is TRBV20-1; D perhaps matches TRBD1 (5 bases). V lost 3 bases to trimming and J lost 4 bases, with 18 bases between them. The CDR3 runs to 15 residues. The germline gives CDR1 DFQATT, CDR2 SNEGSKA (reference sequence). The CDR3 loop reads CSASGRGGVGTEAFF. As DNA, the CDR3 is TGCAGTGCTAGTGGCCGGGGGGGGGTTGGCACTGAAGCTTTCTTT.

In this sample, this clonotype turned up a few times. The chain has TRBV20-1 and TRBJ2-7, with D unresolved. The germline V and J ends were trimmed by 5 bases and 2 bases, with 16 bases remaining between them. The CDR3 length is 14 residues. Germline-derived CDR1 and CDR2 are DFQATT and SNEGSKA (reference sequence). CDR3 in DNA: TGCAGTGCTCCGCGTAAGAAGACCACCTACGAGCAGTACTTC. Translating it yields CSAPRKKTTYEQYF.

The CDR3 is CASSLGAGTNNNEQFF. DNA for the CDR3: TGTGCCAGCAGCTTGGGCGCCGGGACTAACAACAATGAGCAGTTCTTC. The chain links TRBV5-5 to TRBJ2-1; 7 nucleotides match TRBD2. Germline values: CDR1 SGHKS, CDR2 YYEKEE (reference sequence). The junction had 8 bases not matched to a gene; V was cut back by 0 bases and J by 5 bases. This CDR3 is 16 amino acids long. The full variable domain, in which reference TRBV5-5 and TRBJ2-1 provide the parts outside the CDR3, is DAGVTQSPTHLIKTRGQQVTLRCSPISGHKSVSWYQQVLGQGPQFIFQYYEKEERGRGNFPDRFSARQFPNYSSELNVNALLLGDSALYLCASSLGAGTNNNEQFFGPGTRLTVL.

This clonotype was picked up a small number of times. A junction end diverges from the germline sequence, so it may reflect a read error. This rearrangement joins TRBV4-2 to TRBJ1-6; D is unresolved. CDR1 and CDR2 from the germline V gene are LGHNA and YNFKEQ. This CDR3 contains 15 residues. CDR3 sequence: CASSQVGSSNSPPHF. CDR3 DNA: TGTGCCAGCAGCCAAGTCGGGAGCAGTAATTCACCCCCCCACTTT.

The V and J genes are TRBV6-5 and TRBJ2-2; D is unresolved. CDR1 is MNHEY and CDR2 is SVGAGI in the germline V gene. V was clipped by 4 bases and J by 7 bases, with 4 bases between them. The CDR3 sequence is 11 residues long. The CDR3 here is CASSFNGELFF. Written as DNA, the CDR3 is TGTGCCAGCAGTTTCAACGGGGAGCTGTTTTTT.

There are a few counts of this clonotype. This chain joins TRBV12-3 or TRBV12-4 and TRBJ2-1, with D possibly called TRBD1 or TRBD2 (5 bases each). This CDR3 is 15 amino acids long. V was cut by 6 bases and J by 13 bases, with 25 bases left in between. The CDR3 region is CASSAGTVQGETQFF. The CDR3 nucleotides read TGTGCCAGCAGCGCCGGGACGGTCCAAGGAGAGACCCAGTTCTTC.

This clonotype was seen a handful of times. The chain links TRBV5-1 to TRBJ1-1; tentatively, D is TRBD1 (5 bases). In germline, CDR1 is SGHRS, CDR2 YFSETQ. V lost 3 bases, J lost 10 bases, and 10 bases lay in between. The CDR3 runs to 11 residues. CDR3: CASSSGPRAFF. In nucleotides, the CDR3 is TGCGCCAGCAGCTCGGGGCCTAGAGCTTTCTTT. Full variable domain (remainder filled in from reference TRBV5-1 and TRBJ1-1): KAGVTQTPRYLIKTRGQQVTLSCSPISGHRSVSWYQQTPGQGLQFLFEYFSETQRNKGNFPGRFSGRQFSNSRSEMNVSTLELGDSALYLCASSSGPRAFFGQGTRLTVV.

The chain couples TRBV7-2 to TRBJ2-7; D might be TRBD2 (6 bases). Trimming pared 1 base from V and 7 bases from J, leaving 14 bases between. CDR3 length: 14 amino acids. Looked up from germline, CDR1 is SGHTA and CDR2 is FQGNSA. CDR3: CASSLDEGRDEQYF. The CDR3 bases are TGTGCCAGCAGCTTAGATGAAGGGCGGGATGAGCAGTACTTC. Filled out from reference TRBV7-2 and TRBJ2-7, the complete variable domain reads GAGVSQSPSNKVTEKGKDVELRCDPISGHTALYWYRQSLGQGLEFLIYFQGNSAPDKSGLPSDRFSAERTGGSVSTLTIQRTQQEDSAVYLCASSLDEGRDEQYFGPGTRLTVT.

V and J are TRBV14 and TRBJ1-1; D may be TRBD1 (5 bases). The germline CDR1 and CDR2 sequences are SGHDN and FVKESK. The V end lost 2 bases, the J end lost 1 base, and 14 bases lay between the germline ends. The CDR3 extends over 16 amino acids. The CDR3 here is CASSQILGRANTEAFF. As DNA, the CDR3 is TGTGCCAGCAGCCAAATTTTGGGCAGGGCGAACACTGAAGCTTTCTTT.

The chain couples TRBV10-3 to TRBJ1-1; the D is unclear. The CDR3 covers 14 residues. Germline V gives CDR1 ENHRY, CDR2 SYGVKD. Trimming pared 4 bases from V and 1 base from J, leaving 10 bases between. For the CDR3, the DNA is TGTGCCATCAGTGTAAGTGCGGAGAACACTGAAGCTTTCTTT. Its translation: CAISVSAENTEAFF.

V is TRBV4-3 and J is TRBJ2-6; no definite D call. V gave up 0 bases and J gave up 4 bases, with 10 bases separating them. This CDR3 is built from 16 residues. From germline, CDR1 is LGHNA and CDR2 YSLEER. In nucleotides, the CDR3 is TGCGCCAGCAGCCAAGATTTAAGGGCCGGGGCCAACGTCCTGACTTTC. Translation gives CASSQDLRAGANVLTF.

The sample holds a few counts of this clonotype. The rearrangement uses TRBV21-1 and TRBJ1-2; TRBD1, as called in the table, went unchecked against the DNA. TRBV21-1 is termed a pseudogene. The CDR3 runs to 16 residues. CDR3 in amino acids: CASSKVGQGGSYGYTF. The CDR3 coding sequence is TGTGCCAGCAGCAAAGTAGGACAGGGAGGGAGCTATGGCTACACCTTC.

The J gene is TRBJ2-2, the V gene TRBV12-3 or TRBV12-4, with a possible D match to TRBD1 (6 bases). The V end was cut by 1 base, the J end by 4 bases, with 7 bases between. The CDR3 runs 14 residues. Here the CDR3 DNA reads TGTGCCAGCAGTTTAGACAGGGTCACCGGGGAGCTGTTTTTT. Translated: CASSLDRVTGELFF.

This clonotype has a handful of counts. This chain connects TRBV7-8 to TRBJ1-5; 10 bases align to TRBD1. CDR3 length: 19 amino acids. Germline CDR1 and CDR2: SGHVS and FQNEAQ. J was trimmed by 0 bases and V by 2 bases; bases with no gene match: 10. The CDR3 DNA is TGTGCCAGCAGCTTACGGCCGGGACAGGGGAAATATAGCAATCAGCCCCAGCATTTT. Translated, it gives CASSLRPGQGKYSNQPQHF. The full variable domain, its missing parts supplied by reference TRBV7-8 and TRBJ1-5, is GAGVSQSPRYKVAKRGQDVALRCDPISGHVSLFWYQQALGQGPEFLTYFQNEAQLDKSGLPSDRFFAERPEGSVSTLKIQRTQQEDSAVYLCASSLRPGQGKYSNQPQHFGDGTRLSIL.

CDR3 residues: CASNLGGGGTGELFF. DNA of the CDR3: TGTGCCAGCAACCTCGGGGGCGGAGGCACCGGGGAGCTGTTTTTT. The V call is TRBV7-2, the J call TRBJ2-2; D may match TRBD1 or TRBD2 (6 bases each). Trimming pared 7 bases from V and 4 bases from J, leaving 16 bases between. The germline V gene has CDR1 SGHTA and CDR2 FQGNSA. The CDR3 spans 15 residues.

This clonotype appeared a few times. The chain's CDR3 is CASSQGGQARVYEQFF. The DNA of the CDR3 is TGCGCCAGCAGCCAAGGTGGCCAAGCGAGGGTGTATGAGCAGTTCTTC. J is TRBJ2-1 and V is TRBV4-3, with D perhaps matching TRBD2 (5 bases). The germline gives CDR1 LGHNA, CDR2 YSLEER. Trimming stripped 1 base from V and 8 bases from J, with 18 bases between. The CDR3 extends over 16 amino acids.

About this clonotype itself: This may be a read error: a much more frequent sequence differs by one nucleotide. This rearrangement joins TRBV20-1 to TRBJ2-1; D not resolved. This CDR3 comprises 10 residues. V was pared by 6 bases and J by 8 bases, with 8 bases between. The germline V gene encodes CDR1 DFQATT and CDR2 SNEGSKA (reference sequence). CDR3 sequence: CSAHTDEQFF. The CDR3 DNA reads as TGCAGTGCCCACACCGATGAGCAGTTCTTC.

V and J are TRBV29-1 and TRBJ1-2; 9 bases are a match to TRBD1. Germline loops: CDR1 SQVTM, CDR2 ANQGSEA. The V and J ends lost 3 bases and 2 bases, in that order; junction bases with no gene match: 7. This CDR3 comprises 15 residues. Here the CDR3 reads CSVDSTQGANYGYTF. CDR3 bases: TGCAGCGTTGATTCGACACAGGGGGCGAACTATGGCTACACCTTC.

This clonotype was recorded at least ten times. CDR3 protein: CASERQGGTDTQYF. For the CDR3, the DNA is TGTGCCAGCGAGCGACAGGGGGGCACAGATACGCAGTATTTT. The rearrangement uses TRBV5-5 and TRBJ2-3; 9 nucleotides agree with TRBD1. Losses at the gene ends were 7 bases for V and 1 base for J; bases not matched to a gene: 4. Looked up from germline, CDR1 is SGHKS and CDR2 is YYEKEE (reference sequence). This CDR3 spans 14 amino acids.

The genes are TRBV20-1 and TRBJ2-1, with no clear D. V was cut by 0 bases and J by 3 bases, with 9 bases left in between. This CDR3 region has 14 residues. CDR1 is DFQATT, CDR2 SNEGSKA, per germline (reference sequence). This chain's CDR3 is CSARDPQVYNEQFF. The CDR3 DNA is TGCAGTGCTAGAGATCCGCAGGTCTACAATGAGCAGTTCTTC.

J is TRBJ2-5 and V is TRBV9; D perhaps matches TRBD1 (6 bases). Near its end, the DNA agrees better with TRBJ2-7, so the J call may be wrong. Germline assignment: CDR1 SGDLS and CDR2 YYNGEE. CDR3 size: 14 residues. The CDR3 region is CASSGGTGIREQYF. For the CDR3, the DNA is TGTGCCAGCAGCGGGGGCACAGGGATCCGCGAGCAGTACTTC.

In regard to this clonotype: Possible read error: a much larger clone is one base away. The CDR3 DNA reads TGCAGCGTTGAAGGGGGGACTTTGGCTAGCGGGGTGGCAACCTACAATGAGCAGTTCTTC. Its protein is CSVEGGTLASGVATYNEQFF. The chain links TRBV29-1 to TRBJ2-1, with TRBD2 matching 9 bases. J was trimmed by 2 bases and V by 1 base; bases with no gene match: 18. Germline CDR1 and CDR2: SQVTM and ANQGSEA. The CDR3 consists of 20 residues.

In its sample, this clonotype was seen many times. DNA of the CDR3: TGCGCCAGCAGCCTTAACCCAGGGGGAACCGATACGCAGTATTTT. It translates to CASSLNPGGTDTQYF. The chain uses TRBV4-3 and TRBJ2-3; 7 nucleotides align to TRBD1. The CDR3 has 15 amino acids. V shed 4 bases, J shed 6 bases, and the junction held 10 bases outside the gene matches. Germline V CDR1 and CDR2: LGHNA, YSLEER.

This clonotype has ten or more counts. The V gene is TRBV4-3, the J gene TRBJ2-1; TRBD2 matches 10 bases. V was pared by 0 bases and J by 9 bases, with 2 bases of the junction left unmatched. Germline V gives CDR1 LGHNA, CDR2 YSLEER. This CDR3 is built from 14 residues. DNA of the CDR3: TGCGCCAGCAGCCAAGAAACTAGCGGGGCTGAGCAGTTCTTC. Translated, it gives CASSQETSGAEQFF.